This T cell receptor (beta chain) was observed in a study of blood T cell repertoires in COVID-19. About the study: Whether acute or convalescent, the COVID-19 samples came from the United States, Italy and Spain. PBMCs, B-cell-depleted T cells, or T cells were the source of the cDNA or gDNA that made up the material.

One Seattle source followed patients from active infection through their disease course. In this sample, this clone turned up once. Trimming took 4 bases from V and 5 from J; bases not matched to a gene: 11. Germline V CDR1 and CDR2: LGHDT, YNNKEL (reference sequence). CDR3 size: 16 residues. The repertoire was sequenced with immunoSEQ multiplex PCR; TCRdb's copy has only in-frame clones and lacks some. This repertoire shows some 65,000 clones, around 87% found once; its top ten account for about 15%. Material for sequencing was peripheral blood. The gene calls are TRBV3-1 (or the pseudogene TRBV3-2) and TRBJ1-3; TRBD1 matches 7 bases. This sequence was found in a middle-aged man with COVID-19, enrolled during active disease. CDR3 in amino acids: CASSLEGGYSRNTIYF. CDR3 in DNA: TGTGCCAGCAGCCTTGAAGGGGGCTATTCCCGAAACACCATATATTTT.